This T cell receptor (beta chain) was captured by sequencing in a study of cytotoxic CD8 clonotypes in ibrutinib-treated CLL. Study in general: Over 10 relapsed/refractory, some 15 treatment-naive; some 18 IGHV unmutated. Timing of response sample collection was a median roughly twelve months after treatment start, with a range of 6 to 36.

Losses at the gene ends were 0 bases for V and 6 bases for J; bases not matched to a gene: 6. The CDR3 consists of 15 residues. The germline CDR1 and CDR2 sequences are WNHNN and SYGVQD (reference sequence). Assay: immunoSEQ multiplex PCR; the TCRdb copy retains only in-frame clones and omits some. The table includes some 290,000 clones, more than 65% detected once. The chain has TRBV10-1 and TRBJ1-1, with 8 bases identical to TRBD1. This TCR was recovered from a human donor with chronic lymphocytic leukemia. This specimen consisted of PBMCs, obtained before ibrutinib treatment. The CDR3 is CASSESTGEIAEAFF. The CDR3, as DNA: TGCGCCAGCAGTGAGTCGACAGGGGAGATCGCTGAAGCTTTCTTT.